This entry lists 24 T cell receptor beta chains sequenced from one sample in a study of blood T cell repertoires in COVID-19. Libraries were prepared by immunoSEQ multiplex PCR; TCRdb keeps only in-frame clonotypes and omits some of them. Of over 85,000 clones in the sample, 92% were seen once. Sequenced sample: peripheral blood. The receptors come from a woman between 45 and 60 years old with COVID-19, enrolled during active disease.

The genes are TRBV6-4 and TRBJ2-7; D may be TRBD1 (6 bases). CDR1 MRHNA and CDR2 SNTAGT come from the germline V gene. The V and J ends lost 9 bases and 2 bases respectively, with 8 bases between them. There are 11 residues in the CDR3. The CDR3 is CARDSPYEQYV. CDR3 in DNA: TGTGCCAGGGACAGTCCCTACGAGCAGTACGTC.

The chain joins TRBV30 to TRBJ1-2; D gene unclear. Germline V gene sequence: CDR1 GTSNPN, CDR2 SVGIG (reference sequence). The CDR3 runs 14 residues. The V and J ends lost 7 bases and 0 bases respectively, with 15 bases between them. Written as DNA, the CDR3 is TGTGCCTCCTGGGAGAGCCTTTCTAACTATGGCTACACCTTC. Translating it yields CASWESLSNYGYTF.

This clone was counted once. The rearrangement joins TRBV6-5 to TRBJ2-7, with D possibly being TRBD2 (6 bases). The V and J ends lost 6 bases and 4 bases respectively, with 16 bases between them. Germline V gene lookup returns CDR1 MNHEY and CDR2 SVGAGI. The CDR3 extends over 14 amino acids. The CDR3 DNA is TGTGCCAGCAGCGAGTCAGCGGGCGATTACGAGCAGTACGTC. Translation: CASSESAGDYEQYV.

The chain recombines TRBV6-5 with TRBJ1-6; TRBD1 aligns across 7 bases. This CDR3 has 16 residues. Trimming cost V 3 bases and J 10 bases; bases outside gene matches: 12. Germline CDR1 and CDR2: MNHEY and SVGAGI. The CDR3 DNA reads TGTGCCAGCAGTTATTCCCGCTCGACAGGGTTGTCACCCCTCCACTTT. This translates into CASSYSRSTGLSPLHF.

The rearrangement uses TRBV6-5 and TRBJ2-7, with D maybe TRBD1 (6 bases). The germline V gene encodes CDR1 MNHEY and CDR2 SVGAGI. V lost 6 bases to trimming and J lost 2 bases, with 17 bases between them. The CDR3 has 15 residues. The CDR3 loop is CASRATGNQAYEQYV. CDR3 nucleotide sequence: TGTGCCAGCAGAGCTACAGGGAACCAAGCCTACGAGCAGTACGTC.

This chain connects TRBV3-1 (or the pseudogene TRBV3-2) to TRBJ1-2; D is unclear. The CDR3 consists of 18 residues. The V end was cut by 0 bases, the J end by 5 bases, with 22 bases between. Germline V gene data show CDR1 as LGHDT and CDR2 as YNNKEL (reference sequence). CDR3 coding DNA: TGTGCCAGCAGCCAAGATCTTGCAGGCCAGACGCGATATTATGGCTACACCTTC. Amino acid sequence: CASSQDLAGQTRYYGYTF.

This chain uses TRBV19 with TRBJ1-2, with a tentative D call TRBD1 (6 bases). There are 15 residues in the CDR3. Germline CDR1 and CDR2: LNHDA and SQIVND (reference sequence). Trimming pared 8 bases from V and 0 bases from J, leaving 16 bases between. In DNA, the CDR3 is TGTGCCAGTCGGAACAGGGAGGGATCTAACTATGGCTACACCTTC. Amino acids: CASRNREGSNYGYTF.

This clone has just a few counts. This chain links TRBV11-2 with TRBJ1-2; D uncertain. V was trimmed by 2 bases and J by 7 bases, leaving 20 bases between them. This CDR3 has 16 residues. In germline, CDR1 is SGHAT, CDR2 FQNNGV. CDR3 in amino acids: CASSLSGRGRVGGYTF. DNA of the CDR3: TGTGCCAGCAGCTTAAGCGGCCGTGGGCGCGTCGGTGGCTACACCTTC.

The chain has TRBV2 and TRBJ2-5; tentatively, D is TRBD2 (5 bases). V was shortened by 6 bases and J by 5 bases, with 7 bases between the two germline ends. This CDR3 comprises 11 residues. Germline values: CDR1 SNHLY, CDR2 FYNNEI. The CDR3 is CASRRGETQYF. The CDR3, as DNA: TGTGCCAGCAGACGCGGGGAGACCCAGTACTTC.

The chain is built from TRBV9 and TRBJ1-6; a possible D gene is TRBD1 (5 bases). Germline V gives CDR1 SGDLS, CDR2 YYNGEE. Trimming removed 0 bases at V and 6 bases at J, with 7 bases between. This CDR3 comprises 14 residues. This chain's CDR3 is CASSVEGFNSPLHF. CDR3 DNA: TGTGCCAGCAGCGTAGAGGGGTTTAATTCACCCCTCCACTTT.

The V call is TRBV11-3, the J call TRBJ2-2, with D perhaps TRBD1 (6 bases). This CDR3 is 17 amino acids long. Per the germline V gene, CDR1 is SGHNT and CDR2 is YENEEA. V gave up 5 bases and J gave up 0 bases, with 16 bases separating them. CDR3 in DNA: TGTGCCAGCAGCGGCACAGGGAGAAGAACGAACACCGGGGAGCTGTTTTTT. Residues: CASSGTGRRTNTGELFF.

Details on this clone: One end of the junction is discordant with germline, which a read error may explain. The chain is built from TRBV28 and TRBJ1-4; 7 nucleotides match TRBD1. The CDR3 has 16 residues. Germline V lookup: CDR1 MDHEN, CDR2 SYDVKM. The CDR3 DNA sequence: TGTGCCAGCGGTTTGCCTCCCGGGACAGCCAATGAAAAACTGTTTTTT. Translated, it gives CASGLPPGTANEKLFF.

The V gene is TRBV12-3 or TRBV12-4, the J gene TRBJ2-7; the D gene is possibly TRBD1 (5 bases). V was shortened by 1 base and J by 6 bases, with 7 bases between the two germline ends. The CDR3 covers 12 residues. CDR3 nucleotides: TGTGCCAGCAGTTTAGTCAGGGCCGAGCAGTACTTC. This gives the protein CASSLVRAEQYF.

This clone was recorded a few times. The genes are TRBV3-1 (or the pseudogene TRBV3-2) and TRBJ2-1; D might be TRBD1 (5 bases). There are 13 residues in the CDR3. V lost 4 bases to trimming and J lost 7 bases, with 11 bases between them. The germline gives CDR1 LGHDT, CDR2 YNNKEL (reference sequence). The CDR3 here is CASSRGHLNEQFF. The DNA of the CDR3 is TGTGCCAGCAGCCGCGGACACCTTAATGAGCAGTTCTTC.

The chain has TRBV7-2 and TRBJ2-7; maybe TRBD1 (8 bases). The CDR3 length is 14 residues. Germline V gene data show CDR1 as SGHTA and CDR2 as FQGNSA. Trimming stripped 8 bases from V and 2 bases from J, with 16 bases between. The CDR3 reads CASGLQGGPYEQYF. The DNA of the CDR3 is TGTGCCAGCGGCCTACAGGGGGGGCCCTACGAGCAGTACTTC.

J is TRBJ1-2 and V is TRBV27; perhaps TRBD1 as D (6 bases). Germline V gene lookup returns CDR1 MNHEY and CDR2 SMNVEV (reference sequence). The CDR3 loop spans 13 amino acids. V was pared by 5 bases and J by 4 bases, with 11 bases between. The CDR3, as DNA: TGTGCCAGCAGTGACCGAGGGGGCTATGGCTACACCTTC. Amino acid sequence: CASSDRGGYGYTF.

This clone appeared once. This chain joins TRBV5-8 and TRBJ1-2; D not resolved. V was clipped by 3 bases and J by 1 base, with 19 bases between them. The CDR3 extends over 17 amino acids. Germline-derived CDR1 and CDR2 are SGHTS and YDEGEE. CDR3 coding DNA: TGTGCCAGCAGCTCGGGGTCACTGGCCCTTGTTAACTATGGCTACACCTTC. Translation: CASSSGSLALVNYGYTF.

Note on this clone: The sample contains more than one DNA sequence encoding this CDR3. V gene TRBV14 combines with J gene TRBJ1-1, with 8 bases fitting TRBD1. In germline, CDR1 is SGHDN, CDR2 FVKESK. The J segment lost 4 bases and the V segment lost 4 bases, leaving 5 bases of the junction unmatched. This CDR3 has 14 amino acids. The CDR3 DNA follows: TGTGCCAGCAGCCCGAGGACAGGGAGCACTGAAGCTTTCTTT. Protein: CASSPRTGSTEAFF. Full variable domain (rest looked up from reference TRBV14 and TRBJ1-1): EAGVTQFPSHSVIEKGQTVTLRCDPISGHDNLYWYRRVMGKEIKFLLHFVKESKQDESGMPNNRFLAERTGGTYSTLKVQPAELEDSGVYFCASSPRTGSTEAFFGQGTRLTVV.

The CDR3 loop is CASSLGEGTPWAETQYF. Written as DNA, the CDR3 is TGTGCCAGCAGCTTAGGGGAAGGGACACCCTGGGCGGAGACCCAGTACTTC. The chain carries TRBV11-3 and TRBJ2-5; the D gene is possibly TRBD1 (6 bases). The CDR3 consists of 17 residues. The V end was cut by 1 base, the J end by 5 bases, with 20 bases between. Germline V gene sequence: CDR1 SGHNT, CDR2 YENEEA.

This chain links TRBV7-8 with TRBJ2-7; 8 positions match TRBD1. V shed 5 bases and J 9 bases; nucleotides not matched to a gene: 21. The germline CDR1 and CDR2 sequences are SGHVS and FQNEAQ. This CDR3 comprises 17 residues. The CDR3 region has the DNA TGTGCCAGCAGCACAGGGGGTTCAGGGGGCCTTTCAAACGGGCAGTACTTC. It translates to CASSTGGSGGLSNGQYF.

Here the CDR3 DNA reads TGTGCCAGCAGCCAAGCAGGGTCTGGCAATCAGCCCCAGCATTTT. Protein sequence: CASSQAGSGNQPQHF. J is TRBJ1-5 and V is TRBV3-1 (or the pseudogene TRBV3-2); possibly TRBD1 for D (5 bases). Per germline, CDR1 LGHDT and CDR2 YNNKEL (reference sequence). The V gene lost 1 base and the J gene lost 2 bases, with 9 bases spanning the gap. This CDR3 has 15 amino acids.

The chain recombines TRBV3-1 (or the pseudogene TRBV3-2) with TRBJ1-4; unclear D gene. The germline CDR1 and CDR2 sequences are LGHDT and YNNKEL (reference sequence). Trimming pared 4 bases from V and 8 bases from J, leaving 17 bases between. The CDR3 is made up of 15 amino acids. The CDR3 DNA is TGTGCCAGCAGCCCGTATTCGAGTTTTCGCGAAAAACTGTTTTTT. It translates to CASSPYSSFREKLFF.

This clone appeared a few times. The chain links TRBV29-1 to TRBJ1-2, with TRBD1 matching over 9 bases. The CDR3 consists of 12 residues. Germline values: CDR1 SQVTM, CDR2 ANQGSEA. J lost 5 bases, V lost 6 bases, and 4 bases had no gene match. The CDR3 here is CSVQDRGYGYTF. For the CDR3, the DNA is TGCAGCGTCCAAGACAGGGGGTATGGCTACACCTTC.

The CDR3 bases are TGTGCCAGCATGGTTGGGCTGCCCGGGGAGCTGTTTTTT. Protein: CASMVGLPGELFF. The V call is TRBV2, the J call TRBJ2-2; D not certain. V was clipped by 7 bases and J by 6 bases, with 12 bases between them. Germline V gene sequence: CDR1 SNHLY, CDR2 FYNNEI. The CDR3 runs to 13 residues.